This T cell receptor (beta chain) was documented in a study of T cell changes during pregnancy in multiple sclerosis. The germline V and J ends were trimmed by 4 bases and 3 bases, with 11 bases remaining between them. The CDR3 is 14 residues long. Looked up from germline, CDR1 is SGHRS and CDR2 is YFSETQ. The assay was immunoSEQ multiplex PCR, and TCRdb's table has in-frame clones only and misses some. This sample has under 50,000 clones; roughly 90% occur once, and the top ten carry roughly 0.61%. This TCR derives from a female donor with multiple sclerosis, enrolled in a pregnancy study. V gene TRBV5-1 combines with J gene TRBJ1-3, with unresolved D. The source material was CD4+ T cells from peripheral blood mononuclear cells, sampled in the first trimester of pregnancy. CDR3 residues: CASSLLGLGNTIYF. In DNA form, the CDR3 reads TGCGCCAGCAGCCTGCTCGGACTTGGAAACACCATATATTTT.